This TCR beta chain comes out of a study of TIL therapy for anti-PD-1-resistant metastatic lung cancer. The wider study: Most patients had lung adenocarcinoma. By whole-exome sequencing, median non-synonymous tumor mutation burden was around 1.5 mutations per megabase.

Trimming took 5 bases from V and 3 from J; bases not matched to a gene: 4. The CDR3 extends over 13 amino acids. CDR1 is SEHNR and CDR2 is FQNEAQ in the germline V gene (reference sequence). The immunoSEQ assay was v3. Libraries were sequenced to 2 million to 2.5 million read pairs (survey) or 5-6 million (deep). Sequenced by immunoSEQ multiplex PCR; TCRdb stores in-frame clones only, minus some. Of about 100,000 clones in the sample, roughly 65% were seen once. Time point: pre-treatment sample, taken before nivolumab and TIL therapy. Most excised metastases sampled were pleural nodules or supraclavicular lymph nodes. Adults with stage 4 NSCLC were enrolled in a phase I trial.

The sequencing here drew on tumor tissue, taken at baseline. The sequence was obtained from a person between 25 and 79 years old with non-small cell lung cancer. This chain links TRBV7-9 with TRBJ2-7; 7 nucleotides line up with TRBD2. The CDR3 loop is CASSRWDYYEQYF. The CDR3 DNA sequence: TGTGCCAGCAGCCGTTGGGACTACTACGAGCAGTACTTC. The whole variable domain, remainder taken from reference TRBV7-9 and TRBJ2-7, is DTGVSQNPRHKITKRGQNVTFRCDPISEHNRLYWYRQTLGQGPEFLTYFQNEAQLEKSRLLSDRFSAERPKGSFSTLEIQRTEQGDSAMYLCASSRWDYYEQYFGPGTRLTVT.